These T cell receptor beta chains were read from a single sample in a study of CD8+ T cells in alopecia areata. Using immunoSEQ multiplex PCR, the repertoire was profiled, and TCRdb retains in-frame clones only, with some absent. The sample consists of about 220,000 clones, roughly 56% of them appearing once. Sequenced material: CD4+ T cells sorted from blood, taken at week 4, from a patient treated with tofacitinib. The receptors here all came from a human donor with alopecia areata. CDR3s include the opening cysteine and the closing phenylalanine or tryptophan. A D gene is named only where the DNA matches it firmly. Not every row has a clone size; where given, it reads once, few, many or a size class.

cdr3_aa: CASSGRREKNTEAFF
cdr3_nt: TGTGCCAGCAGTGGAAGGAGGGAGAAGAACACTGAAGCTTTCTTT
j_call: TRBJ1-1
v_call: TRBV25-1
clone_size: -
d_call: -

cdr3_aa: CASSFGDGNQPQHF
cdr3_nt: TGCGCCAGCAGCTTTGGGGATGGCAATCAGCCCCAGCATTTT
j_call: TRBJ1-5
v_call: TRBV5-1
clone_size: once
d_call: -

cdr3_aa: CAGGGAYEQYF
cdr3_nt: TGTGCCGGGGGAGGCGCCTACGAGCAGTACTTC
j_call: TRBJ2-7
v_call: TRBV28
clone_size: few
d_call: -

cdr3_aa: CASSTFAGTGRYEQYF
cdr3_nt: TGTGCCAGCAGCACGTTCGCCGGGACAGGGCGCTACGAGCAGTACTTC
j_call: TRBJ2-7
v_call: TRBV21-1
clone_size: few
d_call: -

cdr3_aa: CAWSVQGLGGYTF
cdr3_nt: TGTGCCTGGAGTGTACAAGGGTTGGGCGGCTACACCTTC
j_call: TRBJ1-2
v_call: TRBV30
clone_size: -
d_call: -

cdr3_aa: CASKYNEQFF
cdr3_nt: TGTGCCAGCAAGTACAATGAGCAGTTCTTC
j_call: TRBJ2-1
v_call: TRBV19
clone_size: -
d_call: -

cdr3_aa: CSVTLPGLSGNEQFF
cdr3_nt: TGCAGCGTTACCCTGCCGGGACTGAGCGGTAATGAGCAGTTCTTC
j_call: TRBJ2-1
v_call: TRBV29-1
clone_size: -
d_call: -

cdr3_aa: CSAEKGFEQFF
cdr3_nt: TGCAGCGCTGAAAAGGGGTTCGAGCAGTTCTTC
j_call: TRBJ2-1
v_call: TRBV29-1
clone_size: -
d_call: -

cdr3_aa: CASSLIGARGRDEQYF
cdr3_nt: TGTGCCAGCAGCTTAATAGGGGCCAGGGGGCGCGACGAGCAGTACTTC
j_call: TRBJ2-7
v_call: TRBV7-2
clone_size: -
d_call: TRBD1

cdr3_aa: CAWSVLGYEQYF
cdr3_nt: TGTGCCTGGAGTGTCCTAGGCTACGAGCAGTACTTC
j_call: TRBJ2-7
v_call: TRBV30
clone_size: -
d_call: -

cdr3_aa: CSVDGAGDNYGYTF
cdr3_nt: TGCAGCGTTGACGGGGCAGGGGATAACTATGGCTACACCTTC
j_call: TRBJ1-2
v_call: TRBV29-1
clone_size: -
d_call: -

cdr3_aa: CASTRRGTGFFGYTF
cdr3_nt: TGTGCCAGTACCCGAAGAGGGACAGGGTTTTTTGGCTACACCTTC
j_call: TRBJ1-2
v_call: TRBV19
clone_size: few
d_call: TRBD1

cdr3_aa: CAWSYSGGGTDTQYF
cdr3_nt: TGTGCCTGGAGTTATAGCGGGGGGGGCACAGATACGCAGTATTTT
j_call: TRBJ2-3
v_call: TRBV30
clone_size: -
d_call: TRBD2

cdr3_aa: CSVHMSTGSWTSSTDTQYF
cdr3_nt: TGCAGCGTTCATATGTCCACGGGTTCATGGACGTCTAGCACAGATACGCAGTATTTT
j_call: TRBJ2-3
v_call: TRBV29-1
clone_size: -
d_call: -

cdr3_aa: CASSLANSPLHF
cdr3_nt: TGTGCCAGCAGCTTGGCGAATTCACCCCTCCACTTT
j_call: TRBJ1-6
v_call: TRBV5-8
clone_size: -
d_call: -

cdr3_aa: CASSNSGANVLTF
cdr3_nt: TGTGCCAGCTCCAACTCTGGGGCCAACGTCCTGACTTTC
j_call: TRBJ2-6
v_call: TRBV18
clone_size: few
d_call: -

cdr3_aa: CAWSPPVHF
cdr3_nt: TGTGCCTGGAGCCCACCCGTCCATTTT
j_call: TRBJ1-1
v_call: TRBV30
clone_size: once
d_call: -

cdr3_aa: CASGRAGTYEQYF
cdr3_nt: TGTGCCAGCGGACGAGCGGGGACATACGAGCAGTACTTC
j_call: TRBJ2-7
v_call: TRBV25-1
clone_size: many
d_call: -

cdr3_aa: CASSLGYELFF
cdr3_nt: TGTGCCAGCAGCTTAGGTTACGAGCTGTTTTTT
j_call: TRBJ2-2
v_call: TRBV11-2
clone_size: -
d_call: -

cdr3_aa: CASSLVGQETQYF
cdr3_nt: TGTGCCAGCAGCTTAGTTGGACAAGAGACCCAGTACTTC
j_call: TRBJ2-5
v_call: TRBV7-9
clone_size: -
d_call: -

cdr3_aa: CASSFLSTGPALTF
cdr3_nt: TGTGCCAGCAGCTTTCTCTCTACCGGACCCGCCCTGACTTTC
j_call: TRBJ2-6
v_call: TRBV11-3
clone_size: -
d_call: -

cdr3_aa: CSVKTGGSGNTIYF
cdr3_nt: TGCAGCGTTAAGACAGGGGGCTCTGGAAACACCATATATTTT
j_call: TRBJ1-3
v_call: TRBV29-1
clone_size: -
d_call: TRBD1

cdr3_aa: CSVQRYTNEKLFF
cdr3_nt: TGCAGCGTGCAGAGATACACTAATGAAAAACTGTTTTTT
j_call: TRBJ1-4
v_call: TRBV29-1
clone_size: -
d_call: -

cdr3_aa: CASSLRGRDGELFF
cdr3_nt: TGTGCCAGCAGTTTGAGAGGGCGGGACGGGGAGCTGTTTTTT
j_call: TRBJ2-2
v_call: TRBV27
clone_size: once
d_call: -

cdr3_aa: CASSDLNSPLHF
cdr3_nt: TGTGCCAGCAGTGACCTGAATTCACCCCTCCACTTT
j_call: TRBJ1-6
v_call: TRBV25-1
clone_size: -
d_call: -

cdr3_aa: CASSNILIGTVNSPLHF
cdr3_nt: TGTGCCAGCAGCAATATTTTGATCGGGACGGTAAATTCACCCCTCCACTTT
j_call: TRBJ1-6
v_call: TRBV5-4
clone_size: many
d_call: -

cdr3_aa: CASSIDPYYGYTF
cdr3_nt: TGTGCCAGTAGTATAGACCCCTACTATGGCTACACCTTC
j_call: TRBJ1-2
v_call: TRBV19
clone_size: -
d_call: -